This TCR beta chain was recovered during a study of CD8+ T cells in alopecia areata. Study summary: People stayed on tofacitinib for 6 to 18 months, then stopped the drug for 6 months. General study results and limits: Among the cells sequenced in scalp samples are also the resident alphabeta T cells of normal skin.

Investigators isolated RNA and reverse transcribed it into cDNA to act as the sequencing template. Libraries were prepared by immunoSEQ multiplex PCR; TCRdb keeps only in-frame clonotypes and omits some of them. The repertoire has more than 100,000 clones, approximately 53% of them found once; the top ten carry 4.5% to 5.5%. Trimming took 0 bases from V and 0 from J; bases not matched to a gene: 7. Germline V gene lookup returns CDR1 LGHNA and CDR2 YSLEER. This CDR3 has 18 amino acids. Turning to this clone: The antigen is unknown.

The clonotype comes from a human donor with alopecia areata. Sequenced here: CD4+ T cells sorted from blood, sampled at week 0. The chain joins TRBV4-3 to TRBJ1-4; TRBD1 agrees at 7 bases. CDR3 nucleotide sequence: TGCGCCAGCAGCCAAGATCCGAACAGGGGTGCAACTAATGAAAAACTGTTTTTT. This sequence encodes CASSQDPNRGATNEKLFF.